The source of this TCR beta chain is a study of blood T cells in healthy people across ages. Overall study findings and caveats: Long-lived donors carried more naive CD4+ cells and greater diversity than aged donors.

A remark on this clonotype: The antigen is not known.

Using a J-beta primer mix together with a sample-barcoded 5' primer, a second PCR was run for roughly 6 to 12 cycles. TCRdb passed the 5' RACE reads through MiXCR, listing each CDR3 protein once. Of roughly 2 million distinct CDR3 sequences in the sample, 49% were seen once. Losses at the gene ends were 5 bases for V and 10 bases for J; bases not matched to a gene: 14. CDR1 and CDR2 from the germline V gene are DFQATT and SNEGSKA (reference sequence). The CDR3 runs to 15 residues. Sample donors were healthy Caucasian individuals that came from Russia, aged roughly 6 to 100. Sequencing was performed on blood. The sequence derives from a woman aged 40-49 years in good health. This chain links TRBV20-1 with TRBJ2-1; 10 bases map to TRBD2. CDR3 coding DNA: TGCAGTGCTGGGATAGCGGGGGGCCCTATTCGGGAGCAGTTCTTC. It codes for CSAGIAGGPIREQFF.